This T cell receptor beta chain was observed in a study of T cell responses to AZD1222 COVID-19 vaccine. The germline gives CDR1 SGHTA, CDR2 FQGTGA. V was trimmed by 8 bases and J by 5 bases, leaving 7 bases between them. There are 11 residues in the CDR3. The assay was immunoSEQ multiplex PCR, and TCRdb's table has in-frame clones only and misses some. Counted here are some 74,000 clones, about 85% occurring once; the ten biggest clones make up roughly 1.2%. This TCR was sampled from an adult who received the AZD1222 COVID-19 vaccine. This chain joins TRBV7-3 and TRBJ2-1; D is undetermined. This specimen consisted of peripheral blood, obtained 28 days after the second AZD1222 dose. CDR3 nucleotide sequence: TGTGCCAGCGCCCTGCACAATGAGCAGTTCTTC. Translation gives CASALHNEQFF.